This is a list of T cell receptor beta chains from one sample in a study of shared clonotypes between healthy human individuals. Here immunoSEQ multiplex PCR was the method, and the copy in TCRdb shows in-frame clones only, minus some. In the table there are about 1.1 million clones, around three quarters of which are singletons. The sample comprised memory CD4+ T cells from PBMCs. Receptor source: a young man in good health. Some clones in this sample may be carry-over from other donors' samples. Each CDR3 is given with its conserved first and last residue. D genes are given only for firm matches. A clone size is listed for some rows: how often the clone was seen (once, few, many), or a class if it is expanded.

>TRBV28|.|TRBJ2-7|TRBD1
CASSSTGTGPSYEQYF
TGTGCCAGCAGTTCCACCGGGACAGGGCCTTCCTACGAGCAGTACTTC
>TRBV10-3|.|TRBJ1-3|.
CATWAGTNSGNTIYF
TGTGCCACTTGGGCCGGGACAAACTCTGGAAACACCATATATTTT
>TRBV5-1|.|TRBJ2-7|.
CASSLGELGNEQYF
TGCGCCAGCAGCTTGGGGGAACTAGGAAACGAGCAGTACTTC
>TRBV9|.|TRBJ2-1|TRBD2
CASSVASASGRGDNEQFF
TGTGCCAGCAGCGTAGCTTCGGCTAGCGGGAGGGGCGACAATGAGCAGTTCTTC
>TRBV7-2|few|TRBJ2-2|.
CASSLPTVNTGELFF
TGTGCCAGCAGCCTCCCTACGGTGAACACCGGGGAGCTGTTTTTT
>TRBV29-1|.|TRBJ2-7|.
CSVGSAYEQYF
TGCAGCGTCGGATCCGCCTACGAGCAGTACTTC
>TRBV4-3|.|TRBJ1-3|.
CASSQEIGFRTVGGNTIYF
TGCGCCAGCAGCCAAGAGATAGGGTTCAGGACAGTCGGTGGAAACACCATATATTTT
>TRBV28|.|TRBJ2-7|TRBD2
CASSSGAGEQYF
TGTGCCAGCTCAAGCGGGGCCGGCGAGCAGTACTTC
>TRBV2|.|TRBJ2-5|TRBD2
CASSFRVMTSGQETQYF
TGTGCCAGCAGTTTCCGGGTGATGACTAGCGGCCAGGAGACCCAGTACTTC
>TRBV7-9|.|TRBJ1-5|.
CASSLKGSDQPQHF
TGTGCCAGCAGCTTAAAGGGGAGCGATCAGCCCCAGCATTTT
>TRBV7-2|.|TRBJ2-1|.
CASSLIRETHEQFF
TGTGCCAGCAGCCTAATACGGGAGACCCATGAGCAGTTCTTC
>TRBV30|.|TRBJ1-3|.
CASTDSSGNTIYF
TGTGCCTCGACGGACAGCTCTGGAAACACCATATATTTT
>TRBV4-1|.|TRBJ1-4|.
CASSQEGGAGRFNEKLFF
TGCGCCAGCAGCCAAGAGGGGGGCGCGGGGCGATTTAATGAAAAACTGTTTTTT
>TRBV2|.|TRBJ1-5|.
CASGRADLGVGQPQHF
TGTGCCAGCGGTCGGGCAGATCTAGGAGTGGGTCAGCCCCAGCATTTT
>TRBV5-4|.|TRBJ2-7|.
CASSFPGGEQYF
TGTGCCAGCAGCTTTCCTGGGGGGGAGCAGTACTTC
>TRBV6-6|few|TRBJ2-7|.
CASSTGSVQYF
TGTGCCAGCAGTACTGGTTCGGTGCAGTACTTC
>TRBV5-1|.|TRBJ2-7|.
CASSLVAGKGHEQYF
TGCGCCAGCAGCTTGGTTGCAGGGAAAGGACACGAGCAGTACTTC
>TRBV4-2|.|TRBJ2-7|.
CASSQVKGPSSYEQYF
TGTGCCAGCAGCCAAGTTAAAGGCCCGAGCTCCTACGAGCAGTACTTC
>TRBV4-2|.|TRBJ2-2|TRBD2
CASRTSGTGELFF
TGTGCCAGCAGGACTAGCGGCACCGGGGAGCTGTTTTTT
>TRBV5-1|.|TRBJ1-1|.
CASSLGSVTEAFF
TGCGCCAGCAGCTTGGGATCAGTCACTGAAGCTTTCTTT
>TRBV28|few|TRBJ1-2|.
CASKAQQPGYTF
TGTGCCAGCAAAGCCCAGCAGCCAGGCTACACCTTC
>TRBV7-9|.|TRBJ2-1|.
CASSPSGFRHNEQFF
TGTGCCAGCAGCCCGAGCGGGTTTAGGCACAATGAGCAGTTCTTC
>TRBV11-2|.|TRBJ2-3|.
CASSPVGRFTDTQYF
TGTGCCAGCAGCCCAGTGGGCAGATTCACAGATACGCAGTATTTT
>TRBV7-3|.|TRBJ2-2|TRBD1
CASSLQGQGTLNTGELFF
TGTGCCAGCAGCTTACAGGGACAGGGGACCCTGAACACCGGGGAGCTGTTTTTT
>TRBV2|.|TRBJ2-7|.
CASSRYLGYEQYF
TGTGCCAGCAGCCGATATCTAGGCTACGAGCAGTACTTC
>TRBV7-3|.|TRBJ2-1|.
CASSRGAAGNNEQFF
TGTGCCAGCAGCCGAGGGGCGGCGGGGAACAATGAGCAGTTCTTC
>TRBV18|.|TRBJ2-7|.
CASSPPAPSNYEQYF
TGTGCCAGCTCACCACCGGCACCTTCGAATTACGAGCAGTACTTC
>TRBV7-2|.|TRBJ2-2|.
CASSSNLPPGELFF
TGTGCCAGCAGCTCGAACCTCCCTCCCGGGGAGCTGTTTTTT
>TRBV9|once|TRBJ2-2|TRBD1
CASSVGQGAPWELFF
TGTGCCAGCAGCGTAGGACAGGGGGCGCCTTGGGAGCTGTTTTTT
>TRBV19|.|TRBJ1-1|.
CASSMAPGSEAFF
TGTGCCAGTAGTATGGCTCCAGGTTCTGAAGCTTTCTTT
>TRBV11-2|.|TRBJ2-3|.
CASSPRVTDTQYF
TGTGCCAGCAGCCCCCGGGTCACAGATACGCAGTATTTT
>TRBV5-1|.|TRBJ2-1|.
CASSIGTINEQFF
TGCGCCAGCAGCATCGGGACAATAAATGAGCAGTTCTTC
>TRBV5-1|.|TRBJ1-1|.
CASSLTANTEAFF
TGCGCCAGCAGCTTGACGGCGAACACTGAAGCTTTCTTT
>TRBV5-1|.|TRBJ2-6|.
CASRGVRVGANVLTF
TGCGCCAGCAGGGGCGTCAGGGTCGGGGCCAACGTCCTGACTTTC
>TRBV28|.|TRBJ2-2|.
CASTTGELFF
TGTGCCAGTACCACCGGGGAGCTGTTTTTT
>TRBV7-9|.|TRBJ1-2|.
CASSLGGAGYTF
TGTGCCAGCAGCTTAGGAGGGGCCGGCTACACCTTC
>TRBV30|.|TRBJ2-5|.
CAGGEAETQYF
TGTGCCGGAGGAGAGGCAGAGACCCAGTACTTC
>TRBV6-5|.|TRBJ1-6|.
CASSLRGSPLHF
TGTGCCAGCAGTTTGAGGGGTTCACCCCTCCACTTT
>TRBV19|.|TRBJ1-2|.
CASSTHLDSLGYTF
TGTGCCAGTAGTACCCACCTTGACAGTTTGGGCTACACCTTC
>TRBV5-1|once|TRBJ2-7|TRBD2
CASSPVPGLEGEQYF
TGCGCCAGCAGCCCAGTTCCGGGACTAGAGGGGGAGCAGTACTTC
>TRBV29-1|.|TRBJ1-2|.
CSARDTGHGYTF
TGCAGCGCCCGGGACACCGGTCATGGCTACACCTTC